The 28 T cell receptor beta chains listed next were all sequenced from one sample in a study of blood T cell repertoires in COVID-19. The protocol was immunoSEQ multiplex PCR, while the TCRdb copy is restricted to in-frame clones and leaves out a portion. Among fewer than 90,000 clones listed, more than 70% were seen once. Input material: peripheral blood. The receptor source for this set is a woman of 80 years or more with acute or convalescent COVID-19.

This clone occurred a few times. This sequence joins TRBV27 and TRBJ1-2, with a possible D match to TRBD1 (6 bases). The CDR3 is 15 amino acids. V was trimmed by 8 bases and J by 3 bases, leaving 19 bases between them. Germline assignment: CDR1 MNHEY and CDR2 SMNVEV (reference sequence). CDR3 sequence: CASSSAGTHYYGYTF. The CDR3 DNA reads TGTGCCAGCTCTAGTGCCGGGACACACTACTATGGCTACACCTTC.

The chain is built from TRBV6-5 and TRBJ2-1; 11 bases map to TRBD2. This CDR3 is built from 15 residues. V lost 4 bases and J lost 2; bases outside the gene matches: 1. Looked up from germline, CDR1 is MNHEY and CDR2 is SVGAGI. The CDR3 nucleotides are TGTGCCAGCAGTTCACTAGCGGGGGCCTACAATGAGCAGTTCTTC. It codes for CASSSLAGAYNEQFF.

This rearrangement joins TRBV3-1 (or the pseudogene TRBV3-2) to TRBJ1-2, with TRBD1 identical over 7 bases. The CDR3 is 12 residues long. V lost 6 bases and J lost 7; bases outside the gene matches: 5. CDR1 and CDR2 from the germline V gene are LGHDT and YNNKEL (reference sequence). The CDR3 sequence: CASSRQGSGYTF. The CDR3 DNA sequence: TGTGCCAGCAGTCGACAGGGTAGTGGCTACACCTTC.

The V call is TRBV14, the J call TRBJ1-6, with 8 bases that match TRBD1. The V segment lost 1 base and the J segment 7 bases; nucleotides outside the gene matches: 6. CDR3 size: 16 residues. CDR1 is SGHDN and CDR2 is FVKESK in the germline V gene. The CDR3 DNA reads TGTGCCAGCAGCCAAGCGGGCAGGGGGCGGAATTCACCCCTCCACTTT. This codes for CASSQAGRGRNSPLHF.

This sequence joins TRBV3-1 (or the pseudogene TRBV3-2) and TRBJ1-2; weak D call: TRBD1 (5 bases). The CDR3 extends over 13 amino acids. The germline gives CDR1 LGHDT, CDR2 YNNKEL (reference sequence). Trimming removed 1 base from V and 8 bases from J, with 11 bases in between. As DNA, the CDR3 is TGTGCCAGCAGCCAAGGAAGGGGCCCCGGCTACACCTTC. Residues: CASSQGRGPGYTF.

This clone was observed once. V gene TRBV27 combines with J gene TRBJ2-1, with 10 bases identical to TRBD1. V shed 6 bases and J 9 bases; nucleotides not matched to a gene: 5. The germline CDR1 and CDR2 sequences are MNHEY and SMNVEV (reference sequence). This CDR3 contains 13 residues. The CDR3 is CASRGTGEAEQFF. The CDR3 DNA reads as TGTGCCAGCAGGGGGACAGGGGAGGCTGAGCAGTTCTTC.

This chain connects TRBV19 to TRBJ1-4, with D unresolved. Trimming shortened V by 7 bases and J by 8 bases, and 8 bases separated the two germline ends. CDR3 length: 11 residues. Germline CDR1 LNHDA, CDR2 SQIVND (reference sequence). The CDR3: CASTGSEKLFF. As DNA, the CDR3 is TGTGCCAGTACGGGGAGCGAAAAACTGTTTTTT.

V is TRBV24-1 and J is TRBJ1-1; D not certain. Trimming pared 6 bases from V and 1 base from J, leaving 5 bases between. The germline V gene encodes CDR1 KGHDR and CDR2 SFDVKD. This CDR3 is built from 12 residues. The DNA for the CDR3 is TGTGCCACCAGTCGGGGGAACACTGAAGCTTTCTTT. This translates into CATSRGNTEAFF.

Turning to this clone: One end of the junction fails to match germline, which may point to a read error. V usage is TRBV28 and J usage is TRBJ1-1, with D tentatively TRBD1 (5 bases). CDR3 length: 13 residues. Per the germline V gene, CDR1 is MDHEN and CDR2 is SYDVKM. The CDR3 loop reads CASSSEGAPEAFF. The DNA for the CDR3 is TGTGCCAGCAGTTCCGAAGGGGCGCCTGAGGCTTTCTTT.

The chain joins TRBV19 to TRBJ1-2; a weak D match, TRBD1 (5 bases). Germline loops: CDR1 LNHDA, CDR2 SQIVND (reference sequence). The CDR3 length is 14 residues. The V end lost 5 bases, the J end lost 7 bases, and 17 bases lay between the germline ends. CDR3 loop: CASSPLRADSGYTF. Here the CDR3 DNA reads TGTGCCAGTAGTCCTCTCAGGGCAGACAGTGGCTACACCTTC.

The chain employs TRBV6-5 and TRBJ2-5; D may be TRBD2 (6 bases). CDR3 length equals 15 residues. Looked up from germline, CDR1 is MNHEY and CDR2 is SVGAGI. Trimming cost V 6 bases and J 2 bases, with 16 bases left between them. CDR3 sequence reads: CASSLGWGGQETQYF. The CDR3 region has the DNA TGTGCCAGCAGCCTCGGGTGGGGAGGACAAGAGACCCAGTACTTC.

V usage is TRBV19 and J usage is TRBJ2-2; 9 nucleotides align to TRBD1. V lost 3 bases, J lost 1 base, and 6 bases stayed unmatched. Germline CDR1 and CDR2: LNHDA and SQIVND (reference sequence). The CDR3 is 17 amino acids. For the CDR3, the DNA is TGTGCCAGTAGTATCCTTCCGGGACAGGGGAACACCGGGGAGCTGTTTTTT. Protein: CASSILPGQGNTGELFF.

The CDR3 bases are TGTGCCAGCTCGCCAGAGACACTTAGCAATCAGCCCCAGCATTTT. Translation: CASSPETLSNQPQHF. The chain employs TRBV18 and TRBJ1-5; D call uncertain. The V end lost 6 bases, the J end lost 0 bases, and 12 bases lay between the germline ends. CDR1 and CDR2 from the germline V gene are KGHSH and LQKENI. This CDR3 contains 15 residues.

This chain connects TRBV11-2 to TRBJ2-1; 10 positions match TRBD2. CDR1 is SGHAT, CDR2 FQNNGV, per germline. Germline trimming cut 2 bases from V and 5 bases from J; bases unmatched to any gene: 3. The CDR3 is 15 amino acids. The CDR3 DNA sequence: TGTGCCAGCAGCTTAAACAGCGGGGGGGACAATGAGCAGTTCTTC. Its translation: CASSLNSGGDNEQFF.

The chain has TRBV6-2 or TRBV6-3 and TRBJ2-3; 7 nucleotides agree with TRBD1. With 6 bases clipped from V and 2 bases from J, the junction kept 11 bases outside the gene matches. The CDR3 runs to 16 residues. Looked up from germline, CDR1 is MNHEY and CDR2 is SVGEGT. CDR3 region: CASSAGPGQYTDTQYF. The DNA of the CDR3 is TGTGCCAGCAGCGCAGGACCGGGACAGTACACAGATACGCAGTATTTT.

This chain joins TRBV21-1 and TRBJ2-3; TRBD2 is taken as the D call from the table, unchecked against the DNA. TRBV21-1 is assigned pseudogene status. The CDR3 contains 13 residues. CDR3 coding DNA: TGTGCCAGCAGCAACGGACTAGGGGATACGCAGTATTTT. Translation gives CASSNGLGDTQYF.

This clone appeared a few times. The chain links TRBV7-2 to TRBJ2-7; D is perhaps TRBD1 (6 bases). CDR3 size: 13 residues. Trimming shortened V by 1 base and J by 5 bases, and 9 bases separated the two germline ends. CDR1 is SGHTA, CDR2 FQGNSA, per germline. Written as DNA, the CDR3 is TGTGCCAGCAGCTTAGACAGGGACGACGAGCAGTACTTC. Its protein product is CASSLDRDDEQYF.

The chain recombines TRBV3-1 (or the pseudogene TRBV3-2) with TRBJ2-3; 11 nucleotides agree with TRBD2. V shed 4 bases, J shed 5 bases, and the junction held 5 bases outside the gene matches. The CDR3 has 15 amino acids. Germline values: CDR1 LGHDT, CDR2 YNNKEL (reference sequence). CDR3 region: CASSRNSGGVDTQYF. DNA of the CDR3: TGTGCCAGCAGCCGAAATAGCGGGGGGGTAGATACGCAGTATTTT.

V and J are TRBV9 and TRBJ1-1; no clear D. Germline V gene lookup returns CDR1 SGDLS and CDR2 YYNGEE. The CDR3 is 14 residues long. Trimming shortened V by 1 base and J by 1 base, and 8 bases separated the two germline ends. The CDR3 DNA reads as TGTGCCAGCAGCGTAACTTTCGGGAACACTGAAGCTTTCTTT. Amino acids: CASSVTFGNTEAFF.

The genes are TRBV6-5 and TRBJ2-5, with D perhaps matching TRBD1 (5 bases). Germline V lookup: CDR1 MNHEY, CDR2 SVGAGI. V lost 4 bases and J lost 0, with 6 bases in between. The CDR3 runs to 13 residues. CDR3 loop: CASSSQDQETQYF. CDR3 DNA: TGTGCCAGCAGTTCACAGGACCAAGAGACCCAGTACTTC.

The chain couples TRBV6-2 or TRBV6-3 to TRBJ1-1; D is possibly TRBD1 (6 bases). Germline V gene lookup returns CDR1 MNHEY and CDR2 SVGEGT. This CDR3 is 16 amino acids long. With 3 bases removed from V and 3 bases from J, the gap between germline ends came to 17 bases. The CDR3 DNA reads TGTGCCAGCAGTTATAACCGTGCGACAGGCTACACTGAAGCTTTCTTT. Protein product: CASSYNRATGYTEAFF.

The chain carries TRBV6-2 or TRBV6-3 and TRBJ1-1; 7 bases map to TRBD1. After removal of 2 bases from V and 3 bases from J, the junction contained 0 bases not matched to a gene. Germline lookup yields CDR1 MNHEY and CDR2 SVGEGT. The CDR3 totals 13 residues. The CDR3 reads CASSYGQDTEAFF. CDR3 coding DNA: TGTGCCAGCAGTTACGGACAGGACACTGAAGCTTTCTTT.

A word on this clone: Other DNA sequences within the sample encode an identical CDR3. The chain uses TRBV3-1 (or the pseudogene TRBV3-2) and TRBJ1-1; 12 bases line up with TRBD1. Germline CDR1 and CDR2: LGHDT and YNNKEL (reference sequence). CDR3 length equals 15 residues. V lost 4 bases, J lost 4 bases, and 4 bases stayed unmatched. This CDR3 is CASSPGQGAFTEAFF. As DNA, the CDR3 is TGTGCCAGCAGCCCGGGACAGGGGGCCTTCACTGAAGCTTTCTTT.

The chain recombines TRBV7-2 with TRBJ1-2; tentative D call: TRBD1 (5 bases). Germline CDR1 is SGHTA and CDR2 is FQGNSA. The CDR3 runs to 15 residues. The V end was cut by 7 bases, the J end by 5 bases, with 20 bases between. The CDR3 loop is CASNKVGGVPYGYTF. The CDR3 DNA sequence: TGTGCCAGCAATAAGGTCGGAGGGGTTCCATATGGCTACACCTTC.

The chain uses TRBV6-6 and TRBJ2-5; TRBD2 agrees at 12 bases. The V segment lost 10 bases and the J segment 7 bases; nucleotides outside the gene matches: 10. CDR3 length: 14 residues. Germline assignment: CDR1 MNHNY and CDR2 SVGAGI (reference sequence). The CDR3 reads CAIKTSGGSGTQYF. In DNA, the CDR3 is TGTGCCATCAAGACTAGCGGGGGTAGCGGGACCCAGTACTTC.

The V and J genes are TRBV15 and TRBJ2-6, with 9 bases that match TRBD1. V lost 5 bases to trimming and J lost 0 bases; unmatched junction nucleotides: 2. The CDR3 length is 16 residues. In germline, CDR1 is LNHNV, CDR2 YYDKDF (reference sequence). The CDR3 sequence is CATSGTGSSGANVLTF. DNA of the CDR3: TGTGCCACCAGCGGGACAGGGAGCTCTGGGGCCAACGTCCTGACTTTC.

The chain is built from TRBV6-5 and TRBJ2-5, with 7 bases lining up with TRBD1. Germline CDR1 is MNHEY and CDR2 is SVGAGI. Germline trimming cut 6 bases from V and 5 bases from J; bases unmatched to any gene: 9. The CDR3 contains 14 residues. CDR3 nucleotide sequence: TGTGCCAGCAGACAAGACAGGGTGAGGGAGACCCAGTACTTC. Translated: CASRQDRVRETQYF.

This clone was recorded only once. The rearrangement links TRBV7-8 to TRBJ1-4; 9 bases are shared with TRBD1. The junction had 6 bases not matched to a gene; V was cut back by 4 bases and J by 6 bases. Germline CDR1 and CDR2: SGHVS and FQNEAQ. The CDR3 has 15 residues. The CDR3 sequence is CASSSKDRGDEKLFF. The DNA for the CDR3 is TGTGCCAGCAGCTCAAAGGACAGGGGAGATGAAAAACTGTTTTTT.